These T cell receptor beta chains were read from a single sample in a study of blood T cells in healthy people across ages. TCRdb reprocessed the 5' RACE reads with MiXCR, giving one entry per CDR3 protein. This table holds 1.4 million or so distinct CDR3 sequences, about 42% found once. What was sequenced was blood. The source of these receptors is a woman aged 18-30 years in good health. The CDR3 runs from the conserved cysteine through the conserved F or W. D genes are given only for firm matches. Not all rows give a size; the values are once, few, many and, for expanded clones, a class.

NA	TRBJ2-5	TRBD1	TRBV15	TGTGCCACCAGCAAGCAGGGGGCCCCCTACAAGCAGTACTTC	CATSKQGAPYKQYF
NA	TRBJ2-7	NA	TRBV20-1	TGCAGTGCTAGGCCAGAAAAGAGCTCCTACAATGAGCAGTACTTC	CSARPEKSSYNEQYF
few	TRBJ2-7	NA	TRBV6-5	TGTGCCAGCAGTTACTCCCGGACCTCCTCCTACGAGCAGTACTTC	CASSYSRTSSYEQYF
NA	TRBJ2-7	NA	TRBV6-1	TGTGCCAGCAGGGTGGCAGAGGGGCTCAATGAGCAGTACTTC	CASRVAEGLNEQYF
NA	TRBJ2-1	TRBD2	TRBV20-1	TGCGGGGCTGGTGGGACTAGCGGTTATTTTACGAATGAGCAGTTCTTC	CGAGGTSGYFTNEQFF
few	TRBJ2-7	TRBD1	TRBV28	TGTGCCAGCAGTGCGGGACAGGGAGGATCCTACGAGCAGTACTTC	CASSAGQGGSYEQYF
NA	TRBJ1-3	NA	TRBV7-2	TGTGCCAGCAGCTTAAGGTCGGGAAACACCATATATTTT	CASSLRSGNTIYF
NA	TRBJ1-1	NA	TRBV27	TGTGCCAGCAAAGCGGGTACTGAAGCTTTCTTT	CASKAGTEAFF
few	TRBJ1-2	NA	TRBV5-1	TGCGCCAGCAGCTCCCCGGCCGGCTATGGCTACACCTTC	CASSSPAGYGYTF
NA	TRBJ1-1	NA	TRBV7-8	TGTGCCAGCAGTCCACAGAGCAGTATGGCCACTGAAGCTTTCTTT	CASSPQSSMATEAFF
NA	TRBJ2-4	NA	TRBV7-6	TGTGCCAGCAGCCTTGACAGGAACATGTACTTC	CASSLDRNMYF
NA	TRBJ2-5	NA	TRBV7-9	TGTGCCGCTGGAACATACAATGAGCAGTACTTC	CAAGTYNEQYF
NA	TRBJ1-2	NA	TRBV4-1	TGCGCCAGCAGCCAACCACCACAGGGTCGAGGCTACACCTTC	CASSQPPQGRGYTF
NA	TRBJ2-3	TRBD1	TRBV7-2	TGTGCCAGCGGCTCCTGGACAGGGAACACAGATACGCAGTATTTT	CASGSWTGNTDTQYF